A single sample gave rise to the 13 T cell receptor beta chains below, sequenced in a study of blood T cell repertoires in COVID-19. Method: immunoSEQ multiplex PCR; TCRdb's copy keeps in-frame clones and lacks some. The data hold about 84,000 clones, with more than 80% observed a single time. Source material: peripheral blood. These receptors came from a woman older than 75 with acute or convalescent COVID-19.

V is TRBV5-1 and J is TRBJ2-5; 9 positions match TRBD1. The CDR3 is 14 amino acids. The germline gives CDR1 SGHRS, CDR2 YFSETQ. Trimming cost V 4 bases and J 4 bases; bases outside gene matches: 5. The CDR3 bases are TGCGCCAGCAGCACGACAGGGGGTGGAGAGACCCAGTACTTC. Its translation is CASSTTGGGETQYF.

The chain has TRBV24-1 and TRBJ2-7; D is possibly TRBD1 (6 bases). V was pared by 1 base and J by 12 bases, with 12 bases between. The CDR3 contains 12 residues. Germline V lookup: CDR1 KGHDR, CDR2 SFDVKD. CDR3: CATSDFLGQPYF. DNA of the CDR3: TGTGCCACCAGTGATTTCCTAGGACAGCCGTACTTC.

This rearrangement joins TRBV7-8 to TRBJ2-1; weak D call: TRBD2 (7 bases). In germline, CDR1 is SGHVS, CDR2 FQNEAQ. The CDR3 extends over 16 amino acids. V dropped 7 bases and J dropped 0 bases, with 16 bases sitting between them. CDR3 nucleotides: TGTGCCAGCAACATAGGGGGGGTTAGCTCCTACAATGAGCAGTTCTTC. Encoded protein: CASNIGGVSSYNEQFF.

This rearrangement joins TRBV12-3 or TRBV12-4 to TRBJ2-7, with 8 bases that match TRBD1. The CDR3 has 13 amino acids. After removal of 8 bases from V and 2 bases from J, the junction contained 5 bases not matched to a gene. CDR3 DNA: TGTGCCAGCGGTGGGGACAGGACCTACGAGCAGTACTTC. This sequence encodes CASGGDRTYEQYF.

In this sample, this clone turned up once. The chain combines TRBV18 with TRBJ2-6; weak D call: TRBD2 (5 bases). Germline V gene lookup returns CDR1 KGHSH and CDR2 LQKENI. The CDR3 is 16 residues long. V lost 1 base and J lost 0, with 7 bases in between. The CDR3 is CASSPRRGSGANVLTF. In nucleotides, the CDR3 is TGTGCCAGCTCACCACGCCGGGGCTCTGGGGCCAACGTCCTGACTTTC.

The chain combines TRBV5-1 with TRBJ1-4; tentatively, D is TRBD1 (5 bases). CDR1 and CDR2 from the germline V gene are SGHRS and YFSETQ. This CDR3 has 16 residues. Trimming left V 1 base short and J 3 bases short, with 13 bases between. This CDR3 reads CASSLNPGLANEKLFF. DNA of the CDR3: TGCGCCAGCAGCTTGAACCCAGGGTTGGCTAATGAAAAACTGTTTTTT. The full variable domain, with the rest looked up from reference TRBV5-1 and TRBJ1-4, is KAGVTQTPRYLIKTRGQQVTLSCSPISGHRSVSWYQQTPGQGLQFLFEYFSETQRNKGNFPGRFSGRQFSNSRSEMNVSTLELGDSALYLCASSLNPGLANEKLFFGSGTQLSVL.

The chain uses TRBV27 and TRBJ2-7, with a tentative D call TRBD1 (5 bases). The length of the CDR3 is 14 residues. V was clipped by 2 bases and J by 4 bases, with 12 bases between them. The germline V gene encodes CDR1 MNHEY and CDR2 SMNVEV (reference sequence). As DNA, the CDR3 is TGTGCCAGCAGTTTACAGGGTTTCATGTACGAGCAGTACTTC. As protein: CASSLQGFMYEQYF.

The chain combines TRBV5-4 with TRBJ2-5; possible D gene TRBD1, 6 bases. Trimming took off 3 bases at V and 1 base at J, with 10 bases between the two ends. The V gene's germline CDR1 is SGHNT and CDR2 YYREEE (reference sequence). CDR3 length: 14 residues. CDR3 amino acids: CASSSTGSQETQYF. CDR3 DNA sequence: TGTGCCAGCAGCTCCACAGGGTCCCAAGAGACCCAGTACTTC. Using reference TRBV5-4 and TRBJ2-5 for the parts outside the CDR3, the full variable domain is ETGVTQSPTHLIKTRGQQVTLRCSSQSGHNTVSWYQQALGQGPQFIFQYYREEENGRGNFPPRFSGLQFPNYSSELNVNALELDDSALYLCASSSTGSQETQYFGPGTRLLVL.

The chain is built from TRBV5-1 and TRBJ2-5, with a possible D match to TRBD2 (6 bases). The CDR3 loop spans 13 amino acids. V lost 4 bases, J lost 5 bases, and 12 bases lay in between. The germline CDR1 and CDR2 sequences are SGHRS and YFSETQ. CDR3 nucleotide sequence: TGCGCCAGCAGCCCTGGAGGGCGGGAGACCCAGTACTTC. This sequence encodes CASSPGGRETQYF.

This chain uses TRBV6-2 or TRBV6-3 with TRBJ2-7; TRBD2 might be the D (5 bases). The CDR3 has 17 residues. V shed 0 bases and J shed 4 bases, with 19 bases lying between them. The germline gives CDR1 MNHEY, CDR2 SVGEGT. This chain's CDR3 is CASSYSRAAEGWYEQYF. CDR3 coding DNA: TGTGCCAGCAGTTACTCGAGAGCAGCGGAAGGTTGGTACGAGCAGTACTTC.

As DNA, the CDR3 is TGTGCCAGCAGCTGGGAACTAGAGAGCTCCTACGAGCAGTACTTC. This gives the protein CASSWELESSYEQYF. The chain employs TRBV5-4 and TRBJ2-7; weak D call: TRBD2 (5 bases). V lost 3 bases, J lost 0 bases, and 13 bases lay in between. The germline V gene encodes CDR1 SGHNT and CDR2 YYREEE (reference sequence). CDR3 length equals 15 residues.

The V and J genes are TRBV27 and TRBJ2-1; D remains ambiguous. The germline CDR1 and CDR2 sequences are MNHEY and SMNVEV (reference sequence). This CDR3 comprises 15 residues. The germline V and J ends were trimmed by 6 bases and 6 bases, with 18 bases remaining between them. The CDR3 is CASSSPLGAINEQFF. The CDR3, as DNA: TGTGCCAGCAGCTCCCCCCTGGGCGCTATCAATGAGCAGTTCTTC.

The chain couples TRBV5-5 to TRBJ2-5; 7 bases map to TRBD1. J gave up 4 bases and V 5 bases, and 2 bases lay outside the gene matches. CDR3 length: 12 amino acids. CDR1 and CDR2 from the germline V gene are SGHKS and YYEKEE (reference sequence). CDR3 sequence reads: CASSNRGETQYF. The CDR3 coding sequence is TGTGCCAGCAGTAACAGGGGAGAGACCCAGTACTTC. The full variable domain, in which reference TRBV5-5 and TRBJ2-5 provide the parts outside the CDR3, is DAGVTQSPTHLIKTRGQQVTLRCSPISGHKSVSWYQQVLGQGPQFIFQYYEKEERGRGNFPDRFSARQFPNYSSELNVNALLLGDSALYLCASSNRGETQYFGPGTRLLVL.